The T cell receptor beta chain under discussion was sequenced for a study of blood T cell repertoires in COVID-19. Study-wide background: The analysed material was cDNA or gDNA that came from T cells, B-cell-depleted T cells, or PBMCs.

Here immunoSEQ multiplex PCR was the method, and the copy in TCRdb shows in-frame clones only, minus some. The sample includes some 240,000 clones, approximately 82% seen only once; the top ten take 9.7%. The clonotype comes from a man aged 50 or older with active or convalescent COVID-19. The sequenced sample was peripheral blood.

CDR3 protein: CASTDSSIYNEQFF. CDR3 in DNA: TGTGCCAGCACGGACAGTTCGATTTACAATGAGCAGTTCTTC. V gene TRBV2 combines with J gene TRBJ2-1, with D possibly matching TRBD1 (6 bases). Trimming stripped 7 bases from V and 4 bases from J, with 14 bases between. Germline CDR1 SNHLY, CDR2 FYNNEI. The CDR3 is made up of 14 amino acids.